The present T cell receptor beta chain was sequenced within a study of cytomegalovirus exposure and HLA in healthy donors. The PCR had 60 Vbeta and 13 Jbeta primers. The assay was immunoSEQ multiplex PCR, and TCRdb's table has in-frame clones only and misses some. The table includes about 90,000 clones, approximately 80% detected once. The length of the CDR3 is 14 residues. The V gene end was trimmed by 7 bases and the J gene end by 4 bases; junction bases not matched to a gene: 8. CDR1 is MNHNS and CDR2 is SASEGT in the germline V gene. A note on this clone: Its cognate antigen is unknown.

Study outcomes and limitations: Later work found most CMV-associated TCR beta chains apparently HLA-restricted. A likely sequencing artifact accounted for one observed cluster of highly shared sequence variants. Cytomegalovirus status, reportedly, was diagnosed with high specificity and sensitivity by the classifier. Excluded were some V segments that proved indistinguishable, including TRBV6-2 and TRBV6-3.

The sequenced sample was PBMCs. V usage is TRBV6-1 and J usage is TRBJ2-7; TRBD1 aligns across 9 bases. This TCR came from a man between 25 and 39 years old in good health and CMV-seronegative. The CDR3, as DNA: TGTGCCAGCACCTGGTCGGGACAGGGTTACGAGCAGTACTTC. Residues: CASTWSGQGYEQYF.